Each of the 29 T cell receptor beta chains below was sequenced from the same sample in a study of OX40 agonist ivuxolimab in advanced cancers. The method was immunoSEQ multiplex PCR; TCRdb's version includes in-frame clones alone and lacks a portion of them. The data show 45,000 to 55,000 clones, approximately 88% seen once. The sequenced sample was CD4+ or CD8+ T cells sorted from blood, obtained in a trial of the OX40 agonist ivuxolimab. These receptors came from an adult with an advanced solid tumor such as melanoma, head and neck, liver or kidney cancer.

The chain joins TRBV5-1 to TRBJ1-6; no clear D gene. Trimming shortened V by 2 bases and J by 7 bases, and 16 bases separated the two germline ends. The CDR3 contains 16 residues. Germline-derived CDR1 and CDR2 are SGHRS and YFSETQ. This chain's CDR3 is CASSFSHGSGNSPLHF. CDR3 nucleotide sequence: TGCGCCAGCAGCTTCTCGCACGGGTCGGGGAATTCACCCCTCCACTTT.

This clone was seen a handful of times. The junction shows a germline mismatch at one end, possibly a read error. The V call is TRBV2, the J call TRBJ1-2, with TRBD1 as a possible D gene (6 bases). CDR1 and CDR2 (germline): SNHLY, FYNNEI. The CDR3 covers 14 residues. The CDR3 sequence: CASSDRTALSHGAF. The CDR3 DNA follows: TGTGCCAGCAGTGACAGGACAGCACTATCACATGGAGCCTTC.

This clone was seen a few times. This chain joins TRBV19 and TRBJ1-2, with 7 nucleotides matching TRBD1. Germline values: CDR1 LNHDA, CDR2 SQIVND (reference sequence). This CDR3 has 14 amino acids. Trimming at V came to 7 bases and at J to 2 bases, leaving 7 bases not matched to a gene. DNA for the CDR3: TGTGCCAGTACTCCGGCGACAGGGAACTATGGCTACACCTTC. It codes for CASTPATGNYGYTF.

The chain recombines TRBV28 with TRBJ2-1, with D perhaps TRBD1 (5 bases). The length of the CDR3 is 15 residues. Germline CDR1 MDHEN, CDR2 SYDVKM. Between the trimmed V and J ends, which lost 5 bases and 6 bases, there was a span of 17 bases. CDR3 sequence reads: CASSLPRLQGNEQFF. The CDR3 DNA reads TGTGCCAGCAGTCTTCCCCGGCTTCAGGGCAATGAGCAGTTCTTC.

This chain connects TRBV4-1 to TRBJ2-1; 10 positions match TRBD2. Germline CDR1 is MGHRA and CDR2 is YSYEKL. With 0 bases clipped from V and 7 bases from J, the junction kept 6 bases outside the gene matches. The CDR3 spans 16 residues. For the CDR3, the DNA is TGCGCCAGCAGCCAAGATGCCGGACTAGCGGTAAATGAGCAGTTCTTC. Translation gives CASSQDAGLAVNEQFF.

CDR3 amino acids: CASSPSGVGGYTF. The CDR3 nucleotides are TGTGCCAGCAGCCCCAGTGGGGTAGGTGGCTACACCTTC. The J gene is TRBJ1-2, the V gene TRBV7-3, with D uncertain. In germline, CDR1 is SGHTA, CDR2 FQGTGA. The CDR3 is 13 amino acids. V shed 5 bases and J shed 7 bases, with 14 bases lying between them.

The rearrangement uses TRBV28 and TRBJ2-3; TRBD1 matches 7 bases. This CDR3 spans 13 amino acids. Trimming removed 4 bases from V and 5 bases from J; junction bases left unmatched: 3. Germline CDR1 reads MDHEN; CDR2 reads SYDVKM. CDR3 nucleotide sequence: TGTGCCAGCAGTTCGTACAGGGGAGATACGCAGTATTTT. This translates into CASSSYRGDTQYF.

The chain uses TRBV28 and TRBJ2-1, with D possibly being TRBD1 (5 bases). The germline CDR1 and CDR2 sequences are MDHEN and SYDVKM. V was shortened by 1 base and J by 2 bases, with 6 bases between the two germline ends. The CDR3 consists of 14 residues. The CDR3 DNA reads TGTGCCAGCAGTTTATTGGGGCCCTACAATGAGCAGTTCTTC. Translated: CASSLLGPYNEQFF.

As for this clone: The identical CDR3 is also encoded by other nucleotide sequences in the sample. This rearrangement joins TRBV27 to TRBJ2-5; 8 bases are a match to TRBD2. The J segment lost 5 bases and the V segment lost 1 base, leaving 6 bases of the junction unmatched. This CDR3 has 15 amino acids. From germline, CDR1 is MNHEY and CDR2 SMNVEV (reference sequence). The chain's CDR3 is CASSLFGTRGETQYF. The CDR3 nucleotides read TGTGCCAGCAGTTTATTCGGGACTAGGGGGGAGACCCAGTACTTC.

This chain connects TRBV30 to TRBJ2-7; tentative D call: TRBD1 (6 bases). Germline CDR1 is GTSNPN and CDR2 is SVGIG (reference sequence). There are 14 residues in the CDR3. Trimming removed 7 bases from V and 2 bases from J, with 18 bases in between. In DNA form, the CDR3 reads TGTGCCTCCTTGCGTCAGGGGACCCCCTACGAGCAGTACTTC. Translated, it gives CASLRQGTPYEQYF. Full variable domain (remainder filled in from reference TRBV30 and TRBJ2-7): SQTIHQWPATLVQPVGSPLSLECTVEGTSNPNLYWYRQAAGRGLQLLFYSVGIGQISSEVPQNLSASRPQDRQFILSSKKLLLSDSGFYLCASLRQGTPYEQYFGPGTRLTVT.

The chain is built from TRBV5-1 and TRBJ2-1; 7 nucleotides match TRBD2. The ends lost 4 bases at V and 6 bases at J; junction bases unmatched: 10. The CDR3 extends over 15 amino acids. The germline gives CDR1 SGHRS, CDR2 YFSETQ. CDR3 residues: CASSDEGGGSNEQFF. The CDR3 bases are TGCGCCAGCAGCGATGAAGGCGGGGGAAGCAATGAGCAGTTCTTC.

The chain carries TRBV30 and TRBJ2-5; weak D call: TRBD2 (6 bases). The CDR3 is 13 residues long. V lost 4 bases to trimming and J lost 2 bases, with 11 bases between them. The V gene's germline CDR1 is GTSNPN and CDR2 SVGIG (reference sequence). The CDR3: CAWNRGSQETQYF. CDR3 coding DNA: TGTGCCTGGAATCGGGGGTCGCAAGAGACCCAGTACTTC.

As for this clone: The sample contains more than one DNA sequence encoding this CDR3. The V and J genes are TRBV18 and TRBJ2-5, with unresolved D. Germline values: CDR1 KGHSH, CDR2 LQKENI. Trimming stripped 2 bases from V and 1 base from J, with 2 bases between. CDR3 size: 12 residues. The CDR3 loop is CASSPGQETQYF. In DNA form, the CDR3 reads TGTGCCAGCTCACCAGGCCAAGAGACCCAGTACTTC.

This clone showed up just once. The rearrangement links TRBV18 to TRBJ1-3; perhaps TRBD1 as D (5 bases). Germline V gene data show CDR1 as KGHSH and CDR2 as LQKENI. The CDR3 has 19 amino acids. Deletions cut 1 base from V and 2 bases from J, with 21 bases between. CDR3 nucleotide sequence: TGTGCCAGCTCACCACTGAACTGGGGGGGGGACGAGGCTGGAAACACCATATATTTT. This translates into CASSPLNWGGDEAGNTIYF.

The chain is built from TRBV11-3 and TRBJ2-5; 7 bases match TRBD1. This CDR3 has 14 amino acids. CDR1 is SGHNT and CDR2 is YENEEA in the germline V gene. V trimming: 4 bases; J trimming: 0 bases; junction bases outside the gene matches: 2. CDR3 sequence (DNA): TGTGCCAGCAGCTCCGGGACAGACCAAGAGACCCAGTACTTC. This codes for CASSSGTDQETQYF.

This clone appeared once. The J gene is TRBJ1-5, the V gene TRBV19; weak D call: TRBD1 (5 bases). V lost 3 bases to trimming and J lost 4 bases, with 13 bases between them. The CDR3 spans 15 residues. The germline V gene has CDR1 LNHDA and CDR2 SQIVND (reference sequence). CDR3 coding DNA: TGTGCCAGTAGTATGGCAGGTAAGGGGAATCAGCCCCAGCATTTT. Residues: CASSMAGKGNQPQHF.

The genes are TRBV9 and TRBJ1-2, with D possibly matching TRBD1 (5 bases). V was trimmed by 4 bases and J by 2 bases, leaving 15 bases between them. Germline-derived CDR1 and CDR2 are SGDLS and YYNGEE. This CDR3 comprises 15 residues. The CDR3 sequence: CASSQGVGPNYGYTF. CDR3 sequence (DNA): TGTGCCAGCAGCCAGGGCGTGGGGCCAAACTATGGCTACACCTTC.

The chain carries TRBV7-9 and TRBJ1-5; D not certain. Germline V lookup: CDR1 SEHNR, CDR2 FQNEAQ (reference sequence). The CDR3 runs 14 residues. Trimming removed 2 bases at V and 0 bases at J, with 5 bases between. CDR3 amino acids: CASSLRGSNQPQHF. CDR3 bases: TGTGCCAGCAGCTTACGGGGTAGCAATCAGCCCCAGCATTTT.

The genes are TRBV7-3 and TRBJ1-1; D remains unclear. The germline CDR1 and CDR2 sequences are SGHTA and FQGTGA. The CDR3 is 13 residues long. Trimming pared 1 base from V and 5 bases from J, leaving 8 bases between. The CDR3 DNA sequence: TGTGCCAGCAGCTTAATTCAGGATACTGAAGCTTTCTTT. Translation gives CASSLIQDTEAFF.

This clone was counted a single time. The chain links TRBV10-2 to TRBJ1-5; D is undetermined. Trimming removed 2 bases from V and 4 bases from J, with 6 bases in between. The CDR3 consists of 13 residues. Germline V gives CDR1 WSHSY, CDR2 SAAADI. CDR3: CASSETANQPQHF. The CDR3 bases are TGCGCCAGCAGTGAGACAGCTAATCAGCCCCAGCATTTT.

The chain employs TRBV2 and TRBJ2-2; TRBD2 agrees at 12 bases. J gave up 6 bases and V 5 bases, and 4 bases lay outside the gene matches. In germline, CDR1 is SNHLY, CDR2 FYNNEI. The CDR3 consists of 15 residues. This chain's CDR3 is CASSRLAGDAGELFF. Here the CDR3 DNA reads TGTGCCAGCAGTCGACTAGCGGGGGATGCCGGGGAGCTGTTTTTT.

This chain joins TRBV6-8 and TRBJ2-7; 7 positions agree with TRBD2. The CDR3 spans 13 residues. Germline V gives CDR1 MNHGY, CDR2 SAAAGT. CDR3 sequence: CAQTGGNSYEQYF. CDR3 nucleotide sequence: TGTGCTCAAACCGGGGGGAACTCCTACGAGCAGTACTTC.

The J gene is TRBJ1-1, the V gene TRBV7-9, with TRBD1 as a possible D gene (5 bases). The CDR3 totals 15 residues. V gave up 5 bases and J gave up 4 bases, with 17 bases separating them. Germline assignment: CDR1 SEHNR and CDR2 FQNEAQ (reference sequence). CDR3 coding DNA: TGTGCCAGCAGCCCACTCCCGCGAAGGGGCACTGAAGCTTTCTTT. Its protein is CASSPLPRRGTEAFF.

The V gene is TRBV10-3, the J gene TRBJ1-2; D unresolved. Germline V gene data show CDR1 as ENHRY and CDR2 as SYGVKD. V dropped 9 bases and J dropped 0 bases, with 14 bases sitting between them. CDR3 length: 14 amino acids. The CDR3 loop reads CAIHSGLTNYGYTF. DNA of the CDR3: TGTGCCATTCACTCCGGACTGACTAACTATGGCTACACCTTC.

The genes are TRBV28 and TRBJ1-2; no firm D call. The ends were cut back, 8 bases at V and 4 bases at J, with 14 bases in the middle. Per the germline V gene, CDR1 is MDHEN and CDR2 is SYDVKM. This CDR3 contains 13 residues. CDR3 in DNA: TGTGCCAGCTCCCCTTTAACAGCCTATGGCTACACCTTC. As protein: CASSPLTAYGYTF.

DNA of the CDR3: TGTGCCAGCAGCAAGGCCGGGACGGGGAATTCACCCCTCCACTTT. Protein sequence: CASSKAGTGNSPLHF. The chain links TRBV9 to TRBJ1-6, with TRBD1 as a possible D gene (5 bases). Germline V gene sequence: CDR1 SGDLS, CDR2 YYNGEE. This CDR3 spans 15 amino acids. The V end was cut by 4 bases, the J end by 7 bases, with 15 bases between.

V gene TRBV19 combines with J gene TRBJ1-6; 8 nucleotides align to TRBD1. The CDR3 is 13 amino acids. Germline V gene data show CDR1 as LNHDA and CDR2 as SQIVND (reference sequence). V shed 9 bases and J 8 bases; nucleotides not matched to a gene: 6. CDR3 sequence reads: CASKDRDHSPLHF. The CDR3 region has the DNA TGTGCCAGCAAGGACAGGGACCATTCACCCCTCCACTTT.

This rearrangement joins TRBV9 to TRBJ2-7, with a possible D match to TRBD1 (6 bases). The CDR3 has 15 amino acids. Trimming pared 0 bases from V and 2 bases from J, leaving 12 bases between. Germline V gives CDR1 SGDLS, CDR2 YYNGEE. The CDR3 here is CASSVGDTSTYEQYF. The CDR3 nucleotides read TGTGCCAGCAGCGTAGGGGACACCTCGACCTACGAGCAGTACTTC.

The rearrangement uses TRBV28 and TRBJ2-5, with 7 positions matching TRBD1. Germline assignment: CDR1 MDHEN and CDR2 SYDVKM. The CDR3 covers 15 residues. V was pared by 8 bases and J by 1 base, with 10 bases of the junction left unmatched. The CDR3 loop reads CASARGPGIQETQYF. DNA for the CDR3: TGTGCCAGCGCGAGGGGGCCAGGGATCCAAGAGACCCAGTACTTC.